This passage covers 9 T cell receptor beta chains from one sample sequenced in a study of T cell clonality in common variable immunodeficiency. Findings and limits, study-wide: Fewer deletions and N-nucleotide insertions were reportedly seen in common variable immunodeficiency TCR beta sequences.

These receptors' targets are unknown. Generated by immunoSEQ multiplex PCR, the TCRdb table keeps only in-frame clones and is missing some. In total the sample includes about 26,000 clones, none of them seen once. The sample was peripheral blood mononuclear cells. Receptors were obtained from a human donor with common variable immunodeficiency.

This clone has more than one count but fewer than ten. Read data end 3 residues before the CDR3 end; the end is taken from the germline J gene. The chain has TRBV18 and TRBJ2-6; D may be TRBD1 (5 bases). Looked up from germline, CDR1 is KGHSH and CDR2 is LQKENI. The CDR3 is 14 residues long. V lost 8 bases and J 2 bases, leaving 10 bases between the germline ends. The CDR3: CASQRGPGANVLTF. The part of the CDR3 DNA that was read is TGTGCCAGCCAAAGGGGCCCTGGGGCCAACGTC.

There are many counts of this clone. The read is 3 residues too short to cover the CDR3 end, so that end is filled in from the germline J gene. The V call is TRBV14, the J call TRBJ2-1; 7 nucleotides match TRBD2. The germline gives CDR1 SGHDN, CDR2 FVKESK. V dropped 5 bases and J dropped 9; count of bases not matched to a gene: 16. The CDR3 contains 16 residues. The sequenced CDR3 bases are TGTGCCAGCAGCTCCCCGGGACTAAGGGCCAGAGGTGAG. This gives the protein CASSSPGLRARGE. From start to end, the CDR3 is CASSSPGLRARGEQFF.

Of note for this clone: The sequence runs out 3 residues before the end of the CDR3; the remainder is reconstructed from the germline J gene. The V gene is TRBV11-3, the J gene TRBJ2-7; TRBD2 is a possible D gene (5 bases). There are 14 residues in the CDR3. Germline CDR1 is SGHNT and CDR2 is YENEEA. V dropped 0 bases and J dropped 5 bases, with 11 bases sitting between them. CDR3 DNA (partial): TGTGCCAGCAGCTTAGAACCTAGTAGCGACGAG. Translating gives CASSLEPSSDE. The CDR3 reads in full as CASSLEPSSDEQYF.

This clone was picked up many times. The read gets to within 3 residues of the CDR3 end, and the germline J gene fills in the rest. The chain employs TRBV2 and TRBJ2-1, with D hard to call. Germline V gives CDR1 SNHLY, CDR2 FYNNEI. This CDR3 comprises 13 residues. Trimming shortened V by 5 bases and J by 4 bases, and 9 bases separated the two germline ends. The CDR3: CASSKTTYNEQFF. The CDR3 DNA, read in part, is TGTGCCAGCAGTAAGACAACTTACAATGAG.

This clone appeared many times. The read finishes 3 residues shy of the CDR3 end, and the germline J gene is used to complete it. This sequence joins TRBV7-3 and TRBJ2-3; D might be TRBD1 (6 bases). CDR1 SGHTA and CDR2 FQGTGA come from the germline V gene. This CDR3 region has 16 residues. V shed 1 base and J shed 1 base, with 12 bases lying between them. The CDR3 protein is CASSLKQGGGTDTQYF. The sequenced part of the CDR3 DNA is TGTGCCAGCAGCTTAAAACAGGGTGGTGGCACAGATACG.

The table lists this clone with many counts. The sequenced fragment ends 3 residues before the CDR3 boundary, so the rest is inferred from the germline J gene. The genes are TRBV2 and TRBJ2-3, with a possible D match to TRBD1 (5 bases). V shed 7 bases and J shed 0 bases, with 14 bases lying between them. The CDR3 has 15 residues. Germline V lookup: CDR1 SNHLY, CDR2 FYNNEI. CDR3 region: CASISAGQSTDTQYF. CDR3 bases read: TGTGCCAGCATTAGTGCAGGGCAAAGCACAGATACG.

Regarding this clone: The junction differs from germline at one of its ends, possibly a read error. The read finishes 3 residues shy of the CDR3 end, and the germline J gene is used to complete it. V gene TRBV7-2 combines with J gene TRBJ1-5; D is perhaps TRBD1 (6 bases). Germline CDR1 reads SGHTA; CDR2 reads FQGNSA. The CDR3 spans 15 residues. CDR3 residues: CASSYTGLSKQPQHF. CDR3 DNA, as far as it was read: TGTGCCAGCAGCTACACAGGGCTTAGCAAGCAGCCC. Variable domain in full (rest from reference TRBV7-2 and TRBJ1-5): GAGVSQSPSNKVTEKGKDVELRCDPISGHTALYWYRQSLGQGLEFLIYFQGNSAPDKSGLPSDRFSAERTGGSVSTLTIQRTQQEDSAVYLCASSYTGLSKQPQHFGDGTRLSIL.

This clone was detected ten times or more. From the germline J gene comes the end of the CDR3, since the read stops 3 residues before it. This sequence joins TRBV5-1 and TRBJ2-7; 8 bases align to TRBD1. J was trimmed by 0 bases and V by 7 bases; bases with no gene match: 6. The germline V gene encodes CDR1 SGHRS and CDR2 YFSETQ. CDR3 length: 14 residues. CDR3 residues: CASGTGPSSYEQYF. The CDR3 DNA, read in part, is TGCGCCAGCGGGACAGGTCCTAGCTCCTACGAG. Full variable domain (rest looked up from reference TRBV5-1 and TRBJ2-7): KAGVTQTPRYLIKTRGQQVTLSCSPISGHRSVSWYQQTPGQGLQFLFEYFSETQRNKGNFPGRFSGRQFSNSRSEMNVSTLELGDSALYLCASGTGPSSYEQYFGPGTRLTVT.

This clone was counted at least ten times. The read terminates 3 residues ahead of where the CDR3 ends, so the germline J gene completes it. The V call is TRBV7-2, the J call TRBJ2-7; TRBD1 might be the D (5 bases). V was cut by 2 bases and J by 1 base, with 6 bases left in between. The CDR3 sequence is 13 residues long. Germline lookup yields CDR1 SGHTA and CDR2 FQGNSA. The CDR3 bases that were read are TGTGCCAGCAGCTTAAGACAGTCCTACGAG. Residues: CASSLRQSYE. The complete CDR3 protein is CASSLRQSYEQYF.